A selection of T cell receptor beta chains follows, all from one sample in a study of blood T cell repertoires in COVID-19. The method was immunoSEQ multiplex PCR; TCRdb's version includes in-frame clones alone and lacks a portion of them. The data show just over 300,000 clones, roughly 90% seen once. The sample taken for sequencing was peripheral blood. The receptors were sampled from a woman in her thirties with COVID-19, enrolled during active disease. Both conserved end residues are part of each CDR3. D genes are given only for firm matches. Size tells how often a clone was seen (once, few, many) or the class of an expanded clone, and some rows leave it out.

j_call v_call d_call clone_size cdr3_nt cdr3_aa
TRBJ2-5 TRBV11-3 . . TGTGCCAGCAACGATCGCCGGTCGGAGACCCAGTACTTC CASNDRRSETQYF
TRBJ2-3 TRBV3-1/TRBV3-2 . . TGTGCCAGCAGCCAAGATCGTTCGGGTCCCACAGATACGCAGTATTTT CASSQDRSGPTDTQYF
TRBJ1-6 TRBV5-6 TRBD1 . TGTGCCAGCAGCTTGTTGAGTGGGACAGGGTCTTCACCCCTCCACTTT CASSLLSGTGSSPLHF
TRBJ2-2 TRBV3-1/TRBV3-2 TRBD2 . TGTGCCAGCAGCCAAGGGCCCCTCCTAGCGGGGACAGCCACCGGGGAGCTGTTTTTT CASSQGPLLAGTATGELFF
TRBJ2-7 TRBV27 TRBD1 . TGTGCCAGCACGGGACAGGGGAAAAACGAGCAGTACTTC CASTGQGKNEQYF
TRBJ2-7 TRBV27 TRBD1 . TGTGCCAGCAGTGTAGGACAGGGGATCTACGAGCAGTACTTC CASSVGQGIYEQYF
TRBJ1-2 TRBV18 TRBD1 few TGTGCCAGCTCAACTAATCACCAGGGGGAATACTCCTATGGCTACACCTTC CASSTNHQGEYSYGYTF
TRBJ2-2 TRBV6-5 TRBD1 . TGTGCCAGCAGTAACCGACAGGGGTACACCGGGGAGCTGTTTTTT CASSNRQGYTGELFF
TRBJ1-5 TRBV6-2/TRBV6-3 . . TGTGCCAGCAGTACAGTCATAACGGGGCAGCCCCAGCATTTT CASSTVITGQPQHF
TRBJ2-1 TRBV12-5 . . TGTGCTAGTGGTTTGTTCGGGGATGAGCAGTTCTTC CASGLFGDEQFF
TRBJ1-2 TRBV5-4 . once TGTGCCAGCAGCTTGAAACGGGACTATGGCTACACCTTC CASSLKRDYGYTF
TRBJ1-5 TRBV10-3 . . TGTGCCATCAGTGAGGCCGGGACTAAGCCCCAGCATTTT CAISEAGTKPQHF
TRBJ2-2 TRBV6-5 TRBD1 . TGTGCCACCAGGACAGGGGCGGGTCTCGGGGAGCTGTTTTTT CATRTGAGLGELFF
TRBJ1-4 TRBV6-1 . . TGTGCCAGCAGTGGGTGGGGGGGGTCAACTAATGAAAAACTGTTTTTT CASSGWGGSTNEKLFF
TRBJ2-5 TRBV7-2 TRBD1 . TGTGCCAGCAGCCGTGACAGGGGGAAAGAGACCCAGTACTTC CASSRDRGKETQYF
TRBJ1-6 TRBV18 . . TGTGCCAGCTCTCTACAGGGCGTTGGGAATTCACCCCTCCACTTT CASSLQGVGNSPLHF
TRBJ1-1 TRBV5-6 TRBD1 . TGTGCCAGCAGCTTGCAGGGGGCGGGGGAAGCTTTCTTT CASSLQGAGEAFF
TRBJ2-1 TRBV7-9 . many TGTGCCAGCAGCCCGGAGAAGGCCTTCAATGAGCAGTTCTTC CASSPEKAFNEQFF
TRBJ2-2 TRBV4-1 TRBD2 once TGCGCCAGCAGCCAAGGTAGCGGGGGGGCTGGCGGGGAGCTGTTTTTT CASSQGSGGAGGELFF
TRBJ1-6 TRBV6-2/TRBV6-3 TRBD1 . TGTGCCAGCAGTTATGGACAGGGGGCGAAGAATTCACCCCTCCACTTT CASSYGQGAKNSPLHF
TRBJ1-1 TRBV9 TRBD1 . TGTGCCAGCAGCGTAGTACGTGGGACAGGGGACACTGAAGCTTTCTTT CASSVVRGTGDTEAFF